This T cell receptor beta chain was recorded in a study of cytomegalovirus exposure and HLA in healthy donors. The CDR3 length is 11 residues. Trimming took 11 bases from V and 6 from J, leaving 10 bases between them. CDR1 and CDR2 from the germline V gene are SEHNR and FQNEAQ (reference sequence). Use of 60 Vbeta and 13 Jbeta primers characterized the PCR. Here immunoSEQ multiplex PCR was the method, and the copy in TCRdb shows in-frame clones only, minus some. Found here are over 110,000 clones, around three quarters of them singletons; the top ten hold just under 1%. Material: PBMCs. This rearrangement joins TRBV7-9 to TRBJ2-2, with D unclear. This TCR came from a man aged 18-30 years in good health and CMV-seronegative. Here the CDR3 reads CAGRVAGELFF. CDR3 DNA sequence: TGTGCCGGCCGGGTGGCCGGGGAGCTGTTTTTT.